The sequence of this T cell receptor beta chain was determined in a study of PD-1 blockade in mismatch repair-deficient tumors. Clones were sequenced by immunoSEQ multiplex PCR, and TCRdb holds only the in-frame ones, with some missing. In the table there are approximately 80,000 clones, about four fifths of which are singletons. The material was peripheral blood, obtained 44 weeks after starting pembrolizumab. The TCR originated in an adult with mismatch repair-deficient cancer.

The CDR3 loop reads CASNRDDYYGYTF. DNA for the CDR3: TGTGCCAGCAACCGGGACGACTACTATGGCTACACCTTC. V gene TRBV2 combines with J gene TRBJ1-2; a possible D gene is TRBD1 (5 bases). V lost 7 bases and J 3 bases, leaving 12 bases between the germline ends. CDR3 length: 13 residues. Germline lookup yields CDR1 SNHLY and CDR2 FYNNEI.